This TCR beta chain was captured in a study of cytomegalovirus exposure and HLA in healthy donors. Study-level results: V- and J-gene trimming of TCR beta was linked (in a later analysis) to a missense DCLRE1C variant. Previously analyzed data showed that most TCR beta V segments were productive at a frequency of about 90% or about 30%.

Looked up from germline, CDR1 is LNHDA and CDR2 is SQIVND (reference sequence). This CDR3 region has 18 residues. V lost 6 bases to trimming and J lost 5 bases; unmatched junction nucleotides: 12. A word on this clone: What it binds is unknown.

PCR was performed using 60 Vbeta and 13 Jbeta primers. Clones were sequenced by immunoSEQ multiplex PCR, and TCRdb holds only the in-frame ones, with some missing. This sample carries approximately 160,000 clones, 68% of them seen once, and the ten largest clones take about 2.5%. This TCR was recovered from a woman in her forties in good health and CMV-seropositive. The chain is built from TRBV19 and TRBJ2-5; 16 nucleotides match TRBD2. The sample comprised PBMCs. The CDR3 reads CASRKGLAGGPRGETQYF. The DNA of the CDR3 is TGTGCCAGTAGGAAGGGACTAGCGGGAGGGCCAAGAGGGGAGACCCAGTACTTC. The full variable domain, its missing parts supplied by reference TRBV19 and TRBJ2-5, is DGGITQSPKYLFRKEGQNVTLSCEQNLNHDAMYWYRQDPGQGLRLIYYSQIVNDFQKGDIAEGYSVSREKKESFPLTVTSAQKNPTAFYLCASRKGLAGGPRGETQYFGPGTRLLVL.